This TCR beta chain was identified during a study of T-cell memory formation after mild COVID-19. On the study more broadly: TCR clusters were mostly confined to one donor each. General study findings and limits: A subset of responding clones appeared in pre-infection memory, suggesting cross-reactive memory joined. The authors did not confirm SARS-CoV-2 specificity of second-wave clones peaking day 37.

A few counts support this clonotype. The target antigen is unknown. TCRdb recomputed calls from the 5' RACE reads with MiXCR, one row per CDR3 protein. The sample shows around 200,000 distinct CDR3 sequences, around 25% of them seen only once. Germline lookup yields CDR1 SGHAT and CDR2 FQNNGV. Trimming pared 0 bases from V and 13 bases from J, leaving 10 bases between. The CDR3 has 12 residues. The chain combines TRBV11-2 with TRBJ2-1; D is unclear. The TCR sequence derives from an adult woman who had mild COVID-19 (a few samples of this study predate the infection). Cell type and time point are not known. The sample was PBMCs or a T cell subset sorted from them (not recorded which). The CDR3 DNA follows: TGTGCCAGCAGCTTAGATCTGGGCGTACAGTTCTTC. Translation gives CASSLDLGVQFF.